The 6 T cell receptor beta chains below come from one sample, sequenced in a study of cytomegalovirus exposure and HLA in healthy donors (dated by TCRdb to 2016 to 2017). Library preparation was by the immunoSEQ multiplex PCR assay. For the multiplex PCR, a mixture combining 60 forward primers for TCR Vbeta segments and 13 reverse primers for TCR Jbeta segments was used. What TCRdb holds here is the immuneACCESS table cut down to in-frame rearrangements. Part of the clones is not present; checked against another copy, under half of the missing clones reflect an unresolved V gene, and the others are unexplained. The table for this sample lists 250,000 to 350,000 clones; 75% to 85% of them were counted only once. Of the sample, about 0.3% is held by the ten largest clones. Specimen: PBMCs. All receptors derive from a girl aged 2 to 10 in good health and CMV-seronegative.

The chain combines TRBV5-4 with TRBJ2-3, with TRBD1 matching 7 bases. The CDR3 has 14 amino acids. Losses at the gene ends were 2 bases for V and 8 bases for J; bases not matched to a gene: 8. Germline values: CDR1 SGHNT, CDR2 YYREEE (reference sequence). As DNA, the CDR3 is TGTGCCAGCAGCTTCAACAGGGGCCTCGGTACGCAGTATTTT. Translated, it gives CASSFNRGLGTQYF.

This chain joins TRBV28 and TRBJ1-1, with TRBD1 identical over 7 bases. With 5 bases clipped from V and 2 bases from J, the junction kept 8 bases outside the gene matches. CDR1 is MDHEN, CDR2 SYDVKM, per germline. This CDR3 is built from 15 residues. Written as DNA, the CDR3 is TGTGCCAGCAGTCCCCGGACAGGTGGAAACACTGAAGCTTTCTTT. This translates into CASSPRTGGNTEAFF. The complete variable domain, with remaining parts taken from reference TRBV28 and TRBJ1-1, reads DVKVTQSSRYLVKRTGEKVFLECVQDMDHENMFWYRQDPGLGLRLIYFSYDVKMKEKGDIPEGYSVSREKKERFSLILESASTNQTSMYLCASSPRTGGNTEAFFGQGTRLTVV.

The CDR3 DNA sequence: TGTGCCAGCAGCTTAGGGGGAGGGTATGAGCAGTTCTTC. Translation gives CASSLGGGYEQFF. The V call is TRBV7-9, the J call TRBJ2-1; 7 bases align to TRBD2. V shed 1 base and J 8 bases; nucleotides not matched to a gene: 2. The V gene's germline CDR1 is SEHNR and CDR2 FQNEAQ (reference sequence). This CDR3 is built from 13 residues.

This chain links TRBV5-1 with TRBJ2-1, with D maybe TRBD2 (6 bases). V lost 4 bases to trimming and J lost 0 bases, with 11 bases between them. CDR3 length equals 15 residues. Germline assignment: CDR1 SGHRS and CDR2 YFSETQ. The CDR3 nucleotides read TGCGCCAGCAGCGAAAGGGGACTCTCCTACAATGAGCAGTTCTTC. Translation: CASSERGLSYNEQFF.

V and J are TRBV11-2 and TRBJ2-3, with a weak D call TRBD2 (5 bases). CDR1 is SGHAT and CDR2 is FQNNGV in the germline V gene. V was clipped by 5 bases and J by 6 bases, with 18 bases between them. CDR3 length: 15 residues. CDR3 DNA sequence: TGTGCCAGCAGCCCCGTTGGTACGCCGGGGGATACGCAGTATTTT. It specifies CASSPVGTPGDTQYF.

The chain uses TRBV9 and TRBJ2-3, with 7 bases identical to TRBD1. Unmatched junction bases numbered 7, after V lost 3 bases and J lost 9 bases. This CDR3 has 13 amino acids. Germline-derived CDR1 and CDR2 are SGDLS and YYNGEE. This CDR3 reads CASSGRQGLTQYF. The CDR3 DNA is TGTGCCAGCAGCGGACGACAGGGTTTAACGCAGTATTTT.